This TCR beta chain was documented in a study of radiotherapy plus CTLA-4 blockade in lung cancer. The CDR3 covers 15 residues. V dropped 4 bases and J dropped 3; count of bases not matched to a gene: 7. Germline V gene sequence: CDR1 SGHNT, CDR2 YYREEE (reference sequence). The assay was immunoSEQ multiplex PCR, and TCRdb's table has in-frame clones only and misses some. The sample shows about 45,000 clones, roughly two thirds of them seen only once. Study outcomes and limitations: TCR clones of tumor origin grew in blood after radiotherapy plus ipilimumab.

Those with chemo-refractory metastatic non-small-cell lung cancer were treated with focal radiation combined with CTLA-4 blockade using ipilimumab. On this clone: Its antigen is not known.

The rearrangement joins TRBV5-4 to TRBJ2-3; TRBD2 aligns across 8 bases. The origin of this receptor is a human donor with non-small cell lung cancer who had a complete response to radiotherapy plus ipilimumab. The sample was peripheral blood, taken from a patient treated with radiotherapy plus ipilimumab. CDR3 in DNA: TGTGCCAGCAGCGGTAGCGGGGAAAAGACAGATACGCAGTATTTT. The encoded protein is CASSGSGEKTDTQYF.